The 5 T cell receptor beta chains listed next were all sequenced from one sample in a study of T cell repertoires in cytomegalovirus infection. One entry per CDR3 protein results from TCRdb running MiXCR on the reads. Of roughly 230,000 distinct CDR3 sequences in the sample, roughly an eighth were seen once. The sequenced material came from PBMCs. The receptor source for this set is a human donor in good health (CMV status not recorded). Some clones in this sample may be carry-over from other donors' samples.

This clonotype was observed at least ten times. The gene calls are TRBV7-8 and TRBJ2-5; TRBD2 matches at 7 bases. Germline-derived CDR1 and CDR2 are SGHVS and FQNEAQ. Unmatched junction bases numbered 4, after V lost 2 bases and J lost 1 base. The CDR3 totals 15 residues. This chain's CDR3 is CASSLIAGLQETQYF. Written as DNA, the CDR3 is TGTGCCAGCAGCTTAATAGCGGGCCTCCAAGAGACCCAGTACTTC.

In its sample, this clonotype was seen a few times. The rearrangement uses TRBV6-2 or TRBV6-3 and TRBJ1-1; no clear D. Trimming took off 3 bases at V and 0 bases at J, with 14 bases between the two ends. Germline assignment: CDR1 MNHEY and CDR2 SVGEGT. The CDR3 is made up of 16 amino acids. The CDR3, as DNA: TGTGCCAGCAGTTATCCGATCACGCGGATGAACACTGAAGCTTTCTTT. Its translation: CASSYPITRMNTEAFF.

This clonotype was picked up many times. The chain joins TRBV7-8 to TRBJ2-7; 7 bases line up with TRBD2. The CDR3 covers 15 residues. With V trimmed by 5 bases and J by 4 bases, 11 bases remained unmatched. Germline-derived CDR1 and CDR2 are SGHVS and FQNEAQ. The DNA for the CDR3 is TGTGCCAGCAGCCCGTCGAGGAGGGAGGGGTACGAGCAGTACTTC. This gives the protein CASSPSRREGYEQYF.

At least ten counts were recorded for this clonotype. This sequence joins TRBV19 and TRBJ2-7, with TRBD2 identical over 10 bases. CDR1 is LNHDA, CDR2 SQIVND, per germline (reference sequence). This CDR3 has 16 residues. Unmatched junction bases numbered 10, after V lost 5 bases and J lost 3 bases. This chain's CDR3 is CASSAPTSGPLYEQYF. CDR3 in DNA: TGTGCCAGTAGTGCTCCGACTAGCGGGCCGCTCTACGAGCAGTACTTC.

The chain links TRBV5-4 to TRBJ2-3; D is ambiguous. Between the trimmed V and J ends, which lost 1 base and 2 bases, there was a span of 8 bases. The germline gives CDR1 SGHNT, CDR2 YYREEE (reference sequence). This CDR3 comprises 14 residues. The CDR3 is CASSLQRDTDTQYF. As DNA, the CDR3 is TGTGCCAGCAGCTTGCAAAGGGACACAGATACGCAGTATTTT.